The 18 T cell receptor beta chains given below trace back to one sample, sequenced in a study of T cells in localized non-small cell lung cancer (dated by TCRdb to about 2020). The receptor library was made with the immunoSEQ multiplex PCR assay. Here the immuneACCESS table is served through TCRdb, limited to in-frame sequences with V and J called. Missing clones are a known gap in these copies; in checked studies unresolved V genes cover under half, and the rest lacks a known reason. The sample yields 50,000 to 75,000 clones; about 90% were counted once. 20% to 25% of the sample belongs to the ten largest clones. The sample was peripheral blood, taken before any cancer treatment. The receptors were sampled from a man between 40 and 70 years old with stage I squamous cell lung carcinoma.

This chain links TRBV18 with TRBJ1-4; TRBD1 might be the D (5 bases). The CDR3 has 15 residues. V lost 6 bases to trimming and J lost 6 bases, with 17 bases between them. Germline V gene data show CDR1 as KGHSH and CDR2 as LQKENI. This CDR3 is CASSSFGTLHEKLFF. In DNA form, the CDR3 reads TGTGCCAGCTCTTCATTCGGGACGTTGCATGAAAAACTGTTTTTT.

The chain links TRBV2 to TRBJ1-4; perhaps TRBD1 as D (5 bases). The CDR3 loop spans 15 amino acids. CDR1 and CDR2 (germline): SNHLY, FYNNEI. V dropped 6 bases and J dropped 3 bases, with 14 bases sitting between them. DNA for the CDR3: TGTGCCAGCAGACTCCCCGGGACCTCTAATGAAAAACTGTTTTTT. It specifies CASRLPGTSNEKLFF.

The V call is TRBV2, the J call TRBJ1-5; no reliable D call. Trimming left V 0 bases short and J 5 bases short, with 8 bases between. The CDR3 loop spans 14 amino acids. Germline V gene lookup returns CDR1 SNHLY and CDR2 FYNNEI. The DNA of the CDR3 is TGTGCCAGCAGTGAAGCGCGGCGGGATCAGCCCCAGCATTTT. It encodes CASSEARRDQPQHF.

This clone was recorded once. This sample includes further DNA sequences coding for the same CDR3. This chain links TRBV5-1 with TRBJ2-3; either TRBD1 or TRBD2 may fit D (5 bases each). Germline values: CDR1 SGHRS, CDR2 YFSETQ. V was shortened by 0 bases and J by 0 bases, with 5 bases between the two germline ends. The CDR3 is 14 amino acids. In DNA, the CDR3 is TGCGCCAGCAGCTTGGGGGACAGCACAGATACGCAGTATTTT. Translated: CASSLGDSTDTQYF.

This chain joins TRBV9 and TRBJ2-1, with D possibly matching TRBD2 (6 bases). V dropped 1 base and J dropped 5 bases, with 10 bases sitting between them. The CDR3 consists of 14 residues. Germline CDR1 reads SGDLS; CDR2 reads YYNGEE. The CDR3 sequence is CASSVRDFHNEQFF. CDR3 DNA sequence: TGTGCCAGCAGCGTAAGGGACTTCCACAATGAGCAGTTCTTC. Using reference TRBV9 and TRBJ2-1 for the parts outside the CDR3, the full variable domain is DSGVTQTPKHLITATGQRVTLRCSPRSGDLSVYWYQQSLDQGLQFLIQYYNGEERAKGNILERFSAQQFPDLHSELNLSSLELGDSALYFCASSVRDFHNEQFFGPGTRLTVL.

The chain links TRBV7-9 to TRBJ2-7; possibly TRBD2 for D (6 bases). CDR3 length equals 15 residues. Germline CDR1 is SEHNR and CDR2 is FQNEAQ (reference sequence). Trimming cost V 5 bases and J 4 bases, with 18 bases left between them. The CDR3 DNA follows: TGTGCCAGCAGCCCTCCCCTAGCGAGAGAATACGAGCAGTACTTC. It codes for CASSPPLAREYEQYF.

J is TRBJ2-2 and V is TRBV5-6; 7 bases are a match to TRBD1. The ends lost 1 base at V and 6 bases at J; junction bases unmatched: 9. The length of the CDR3 is 16 residues. Germline CDR1 SGHDT, CDR2 YYEEEE. The CDR3 spells CASSLPGQLVPGELFF. The CDR3 region has the DNA TGTGCCAGCAGCTTGCCGGGACAGTTGGTGCCCGGGGAGCTGTTTTTT.

This chain joins TRBV18 and TRBJ1-5; D uncertain. CDR1 and CDR2 from the germline V gene are KGHSH and LQKENI. The CDR3 loop spans 13 amino acids. V was trimmed by 3 bases and J by 4 bases, leaving 7 bases between them. The CDR3 bases are TGTGCCAGCTCACCCGTCGTAAATCAGCCCCAGCATTTT. This sequence encodes CASSPVVNQPQHF.

This chain joins TRBV19 and TRBJ1-2, with a tentative D call TRBD1 (5 bases). CDR3 length: 14 amino acids. Germline loops: CDR1 LNHDA, CDR2 SQIVND (reference sequence). Trimming took 3 bases from V and 5 from J, leaving 13 bases between them. Here the CDR3 DNA reads TGTGCCAGTAGTATCACGAGGGGCGCATATGGCTACACCTTC. Encoded protein: CASSITRGAYGYTF.

The chain carries TRBV29-1 and TRBJ2-1; D gene uncertain. Germline lookup yields CDR1 SQVTM and CDR2 ANQGSEA. V was cut by 3 bases and J by 8 bases, with 17 bases left in between. The CDR3 contains 14 residues. CDR3 nucleotide sequence: TGCAGCGTTGATTACCCGGATGGATTGGATGAGCAGTTCTTC. Translation gives CSVDYPDGLDEQFF.

The DNA for the CDR3 is TGTGCCACCAGTTACGACGGGAGGGGTGAGCAGTTCTTC. This sequence encodes CATSYDGRGEQFF. V and J are TRBV15 and TRBJ2-1; 8 bases match TRBD2. Germline V gene lookup returns CDR1 LNHNV and CDR2 YYDKDF (reference sequence). V dropped 6 bases and J dropped 9; count of bases not matched to a gene: 7. The length of the CDR3 is 13 residues. The full variable domain, rest sourced from reference TRBV15 and TRBJ2-1, is DAMVIQNPRYQVTQFGKPVTLSCSQTLNHNVMYWYQQKSSQAPKLLFHYYDKDFNNEADTPDNFQSRRPNTSFCFLDIRSPGLGDTAMYLCATSYDGRGEQFFGPGTRLTVL.

Concerning this clone: Compared with germline, one end of the junction differs, possibly owing to a read error. The chain employs TRBV7-9 and TRBJ2-5; 7 nucleotides match TRBD2. This CDR3 contains 13 residues. Germline assignment: CDR1 SEHNR and CDR2 FQNEAQ (reference sequence). Here the CDR3 DNA reads TGTGCCAGCAGCTTGCCCAGCGGGAAACCCCAAAACTTC. Its translation is CASSLPSGKPQNF. Full variable domain (rest looked up from reference TRBV7-9 and TRBJ2-5): DTGVSQNPRHKITKRGQNVTFRCDPISEHNRLYWYRQTLGQGPEFLTYFQNEAQLEKSRLLSDRFSAERPKGSFSTLEIQRTEQGDSAMYLCASSLPSGKPQNFGPGTRLLVL.

V usage is TRBV9 and J usage is TRBJ2-7, with D unclear. The CDR3 runs 14 residues. Between the trimmed V and J ends, which lost 2 bases and 3 bases, there was a span of 12 bases. CDR1 and CDR2 (germline): SGDLS, YYNGEE. CDR3 nucleotide sequence: TGTGCCAGCAGCGTCAGAACAGACTTCTACGAGCAGTACTTC. It is translated as CASSVRTDFYEQYF. Complete variable domain (other parts from reference TRBV9 and TRBJ2-7): DSGVTQTPKHLITATGQRVTLRCSPRSGDLSVYWYQQSLDQGLQFLIQYYNGEERAKGNILERFSAQQFPDLHSELNLSSLELGDSALYFCASSVRTDFYEQYFGPGTRLTVT.

The chain is built from TRBV28 and TRBJ2-7; unclear D gene. Germline V lookup: CDR1 MDHEN, CDR2 SYDVKM. The CDR3 loop spans 13 amino acids. V was pared by 2 bases and J by 7 bases, with 12 bases between. The CDR3 DNA reads as TGTGCCAGCAGTTTAACTCGTCTACGGGAGCAGTACTTC. Protein: CASSLTRLREQYF.

This sequence joins TRBV1 and TRBJ2-5; the D call of TRBD2 is as the table states it, not checked on the DNA. The DNA end is more similar to TRBJ2-7, so the J call may be wrong. TRBV1 is described as a pseudogene. The CDR3 covers 17 residues. The CDR3 bases are TGCACCAGCAGCCAAGGTTATAGCGGGAGGGGGGCCTACGAGCAGTACTTC. Protein: CTSSQGYSGRGAYEQYF.

This chain uses TRBV10-3 with TRBJ1-3; no firm D call. The V end lost 3 bases, the J end lost 4 bases, and 10 bases lay between the germline ends. This CDR3 region has 14 residues. Germline V gene data show CDR1 as ENHRY and CDR2 as SYGVKD. This CDR3 is CAISEQGKGNTIYF. In nucleotides, the CDR3 is TGTGCCATCAGTGAACAAGGGAAAGGAAACACCATATATTTT.

This rearrangement joins TRBV28 to TRBJ1-5; D remains unclear. Germline CDR1 MDHEN, CDR2 SYDVKM. The CDR3 is 14 amino acids. The V end was cut by 6 bases, the J end by 5 bases, with 14 bases between. CDR3 protein: CASRAALGDQPQHF. Written as DNA, the CDR3 is TGTGCCAGCAGGGCAGCCTTAGGCGATCAGCCCCAGCATTTT.

The chain is built from TRBV19 and TRBJ2-5, with D possibly TRBD2 on 5 matching bases. The CDR3 consists of 15 residues. Germline V gene sequence: CDR1 LNHDA, CDR2 SQIVND (reference sequence). Trimming cost V 5 bases and J 5 bases, with 18 bases left between them. CDR3 nucleotides: TGTGCCAGTAGTGAACCCCGGGGTCGTCGCGAGACCCAGTACTTC. It translates to CASSEPRGRRETQYF.